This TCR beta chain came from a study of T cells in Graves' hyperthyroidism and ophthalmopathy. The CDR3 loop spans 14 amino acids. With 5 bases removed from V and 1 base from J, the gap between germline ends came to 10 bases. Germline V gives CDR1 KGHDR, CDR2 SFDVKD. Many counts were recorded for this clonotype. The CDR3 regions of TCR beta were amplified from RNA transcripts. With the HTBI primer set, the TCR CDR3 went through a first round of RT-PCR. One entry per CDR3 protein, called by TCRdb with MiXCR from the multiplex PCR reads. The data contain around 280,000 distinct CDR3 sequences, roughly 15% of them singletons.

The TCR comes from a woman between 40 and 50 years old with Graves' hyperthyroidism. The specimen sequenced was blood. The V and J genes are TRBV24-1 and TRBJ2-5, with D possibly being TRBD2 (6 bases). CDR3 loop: CATSGRGSQETQYF. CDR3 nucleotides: TGTGCCACCAGTGGGCGGGGCAGCCAAGAGACCCAGTACTTC.